The next 16 T cell receptor beta chains were all read from a single sample in a study of blood T cell repertoires in COVID-19. Data came from immunoSEQ multiplex PCR; TCRdb stores just in-frame clones and leaves some out. Among around 60,000 clones listed, around 89% were seen once. Sequences were obtained from peripheral blood. These receptors originate from a woman in her sixties with COVID-19, enrolled during active disease.

The chain recombines TRBV19 with TRBJ1-2; 8 bases line up with TRBD1. V shed 3 bases and J 4 bases; nucleotides not matched to a gene: 7. Germline-derived CDR1 and CDR2 are LNHDA and SQIVND (reference sequence). The CDR3 is made up of 15 amino acids. This CDR3 reads CASSISPDRVYGYTF. In nucleotides, the CDR3 is TGTGCCAGTAGTATCTCACCGGACAGGGTCTATGGCTACACCTTC.

The chain is built from TRBV4-2 and TRBJ2-7; weak D call: TRBD2 (6 bases). The V end lost 4 bases, the J end lost 4 bases, and 14 bases lay between the germline ends. Germline V lookup: CDR1 LGHNA, CDR2 YNFKEQ. CDR3 length: 14 residues. CDR3: CASSRREFDYEQYF. The CDR3 bases are TGTGCCAGCAGCCGGAGGGAGTTCGATTACGAGCAGTACTTC.

The chain uses TRBV24-1 and TRBJ2-3, with 11 bases lining up with TRBD1. J was trimmed by 5 bases and V by 3 bases; bases with no gene match: 6. Germline V CDR1 and CDR2: KGHDR, SFDVKD. CDR3 length equals 16 residues. The CDR3 nucleotides are TGTGCCACCAGTGATCGGACAGGGGGCGCGTTAGATACGCAGTATTTT. Its protein product is CATSDRTGGALDTQYF.

The chain uses TRBV11-3 and TRBJ1-4; 11 positions match TRBD1. The CDR3 has 15 amino acids. In germline, CDR1 is SGHNT, CDR2 YENEEA. V shed 2 bases, J shed 10 bases, and the junction held 6 bases outside the gene matches. CDR3 nucleotides: TGTGCCAGCAGCTTACATCGGGGGACAGGGGGAAAACTGTTTTTT. Protein sequence: CASSLHRGTGGKLFF.

This chain connects TRBV7-2 to TRBJ1-5, with a weak D call TRBD1 (6 bases). Germline V lookup: CDR1 SGHTA, CDR2 FQGNSA. Trimming left V 5 bases short and J 0 bases short, with 8 bases between. The CDR3 contains 14 residues. In DNA, the CDR3 is TGTGCCAGCAGCATACAGGGTAGCAATCAGCCCCAGCATTTT. Protein product: CASSIQGSNQPQHF. Full variable domain (remainder filled in from reference TRBV7-2 and TRBJ1-5): GAGVSQSPSNKVTEKGKDVELRCDPISGHTALYWYRQSLGQGLEFLIYFQGNSAPDKSGLPSDRFSAERTGGSVSTLTIQRTQQEDSAVYLCASSIQGSNQPQHFGDGTRLSIL.

The genes are TRBV11-3 and TRBJ2-7; 7 bases map to TRBD1. CDR1 is SGHNT, CDR2 YENEEA, per germline. J lost 3 bases, V lost 6 bases, and 8 bases had no gene match. This CDR3 is 14 amino acids long. For the CDR3, the DNA is TGTGCCAGCAGTCCTGGGACAGAAAACTACGAGCAGTACTTC. It encodes CASSPGTENYEQYF.

V usage is TRBV6-5 and J usage is TRBJ1-4; 7 nucleotides agree with TRBD1. V shed 7 bases and J 7 bases; nucleotides not matched to a gene: 12. Germline V lookup: CDR1 MNHEY, CDR2 SVGAGI. The CDR3 covers 15 residues. The CDR3 spells CASTLRQGMVEKLFF. In DNA, the CDR3 is TGTGCCAGCACCCTACGACAGGGCATGGTTGAAAAACTGTTTTTT.

The CDR3 spells CAISGDYEQYF. The CDR3 coding sequence is TGTGCCATCAGCGGGGACTACGAGCAGTACTTC. The chain employs TRBV10-3 and TRBJ2-7; tentative D call: TRBD2 (5 bases). Germline V gives CDR1 ENHRY, CDR2 SYGVKD. The germline V and J ends were trimmed by 6 bases and 3 bases, with 6 bases remaining between them. CDR3 length: 11 residues.

V gene TRBV4-3 combines with J gene TRBJ2-2, with TRBD1 matching over 8 bases. Per germline, CDR1 LGHNA and CDR2 YSLEER. V lost 1 base, J lost 2 bases, and 6 bases stayed unmatched. The CDR3 runs to 17 residues. This chain's CDR3 is CASSQGPGGRNTGELFF. CDR3 coding DNA: TGCGCCAGCAGCCAAGGGCCAGGGGGCCGAAACACCGGGGAGCTGTTTTTT.

The chain uses TRBV7-9 and TRBJ2-1; TRBD2 agrees at 8 bases. The CDR3 runs 16 residues. V was pared by 1 base and J by 4 bases, with 6 bases of the junction left unmatched. The germline CDR1 and CDR2 sequences are SEHNR and FQNEAQ (reference sequence). The CDR3 DNA sequence: TGTGCCAGCAGCTTAGGTCCGGGAGGGAGGTACAATGAGCAGTTCTTC. Amino acid sequence: CASSLGPGGRYNEQFF. Looking up the rest from reference TRBV7-9 and TRBJ2-1 gives the full variable domain: DTGVSQNPRHKITKRGQNVTFRCDPISEHNRLYWYRQTLGQGPEFLTYFQNEAQLEKSRLLSDRFSAERPKGSFSTLEIQRTEQGDSAMYLCASSLGPGGRYNEQFFGPGTRLTVL.

J is TRBJ1-1 and V is TRBV16; 7 nucleotides line up with TRBD1. There are 12 residues in the CDR3. The V gene's germline CDR1 is KGHSY and CDR2 FQNENV. V shed 4 bases and J 5 bases; nucleotides not matched to a gene: 1. CDR3 residues: CASSPDRTEAFF. The CDR3 DNA is TGTGCCAGCAGCCCGGACAGGACTGAAGCTTTCTTT.

The chain couples TRBV21-1 to TRBJ2-7; the D segment call TRBD2 is taken from the table without a DNA check. TRBV21-1 is a pseudogene segment. The CDR3 consists of 13 residues. The CDR3 coding sequence is TGTGCCCGACAACTAGCGAATATTTACGAGCAGTACTTC. This gives the protein CARQLANIYEQYF.

V gene TRBV4-3 combines with J gene TRBJ1-4; 11 nucleotides match TRBD1. V lost 4 bases and J lost 7; bases outside the gene matches: 8. The CDR3 consists of 16 residues. Germline V gene lookup returns CDR1 LGHNA and CDR2 YSLEER. CDR3: CASSRGDRGSSEKLFF. CDR3 coding DNA: TGCGCCAGCAGCCGGGGGGACAGGGGGTCGTCTGAAAAACTGTTTTTT.

The chain is built from TRBV6-6 and TRBJ2-7; D is unresolved. The length of the CDR3 is 14 residues. The V end was cut by 2 bases, the J end by 3 bases, with 11 bases between. Germline V gives CDR1 MNHNY, CDR2 SVGAGI (reference sequence). The CDR3 DNA reads as TGTGCCAGCAGTTACGGAGACTTTAACTACGAGCAGTACTTC. Translating it yields CASSYGDFNYEQYF.

This chain links TRBV19 with TRBJ1-5; 7 bases align to TRBD1. The germline V gene has CDR1 LNHDA and CDR2 SQIVND (reference sequence). The CDR3 sequence is 16 residues long. V lost 2 bases and J lost 4; bases outside the gene matches: 8. The CDR3 nucleotides read TGTGCCAGTAGTATATTTAGGAGACAGGGAAATCAGCCCCAGCATTTT. Translated, it gives CASSIFRRQGNQPQHF. Combining the CDR3 with reference TRBV19 and TRBJ1-5 gives the whole variable domain DGGITQSPKYLFRKEGQNVTLSCEQNLNHDAMYWYRQDPGQGLRLIYYSQIVNDFQKGDIAEGYSVSREKKESFPLTVTSAQKNPTAFYLCASSIFRRQGNQPQHFGDGTRLSIL.

The chain carries TRBV7-8 and TRBJ2-3, with D perhaps TRBD1 (5 bases). The CDR3 contains 19 residues. The V gene's germline CDR1 is SGHVS and CDR2 FQNEAQ. V lost 0 bases, J lost 2 bases, and 21 bases lay in between. CDR3 in amino acids: CASSLAPSHKGVNTDTQYF. The CDR3 DNA follows: TGTGCCAGCAGCTTAGCCCCCTCCCATAAAGGGGTTAACACAGATACGCAGTATTTT.